The entry below describes one TCR beta chain. Its antigen is currently unknown. Expressed TCRB transcripts got sequenced, as all isolated RNA was reverse transcribed. This table comes from immunoSEQ multiplex PCR, and its TCRdb copy is limited to in-frame clones, with some not included. The sample contains hundreds of thousands of clones, 11% of which appear only once. The data belong to a study of beta chain features in type 1 diabetes. Study in general: There was similarity between patients and healthy donors in age, gender and cell yields.

Regarding the study as a whole: Across all four CD4+ subsets, people with type 1 diabetes showed modestly shorter TCRB CDR3s.

The CDR3 length is 13 residues. Germline V gene sequence: CDR1 SGHVS, CDR2 FNYEAQ. V gave up 5 bases and J gave up 3 bases, with 7 bases separating them. The clonotype was recovered from a man aged 30 to 45 with type 1 diabetes. J is TRBJ2-2 and V is TRBV7-6; no clear D. The source material was naive CD4+ T cells from blood. The CDR3 loop reads CASSLSHTGELFF. CDR3 bases: TGTGCCAGCAGCCTAAGCCACACCGGGGAGCTGTTTTTT.